One sample yielded the 18 T cell receptor beta chains listed below, sequenced in a study of human T cells and chemical hapten exposure. Time point denoted: patch test 1, 2 weeks after DPC sensitization. The treatment denotes: therapeutic diphenylcyclopropenone sensitization with weekly scalp DPC. Unseparated into fractions, whole blood served as the source from which total RNA was extracted. TCRdb passed the RACE reads through MiXCR, listing each CDR3 protein once. Here the sample spans fewer than 50,000 distinct CDR3 sequences, 3.5% to 4% being singletons. The specimen was whole blood, collected in connection with sensitization to the hapten diphenylcyclopropenone (DPC). The source is a man in his forties or fifties with alopecia areata. Some clones in this sample may be carry-over from other donors' samples.

This clonotype was recorded many times. The rearrangement uses TRBV3-1 and TRBJ2-1, with 10 bases lining up with TRBD2. Germline V gives CDR1 LGHDT, CDR2 YNNKEL (reference sequence). With V trimmed by 1 base and J by 5 bases, 2 bases remained unmatched. This CDR3 is 15 amino acids long. DNA of the CDR3: TGTGCCAGCAGCCAAGGGCTAGCGGGGGACAATGAGCAGTTCTTC. Translation: CASSQGLAGDNEQFF.

This clonotype was found many times. The V gene is TRBV7-2, the J gene TRBJ2-2, with TRBD2 matching 10 bases. The CDR3 runs to 19 residues. After removal of 7 bases from V and 3 bases from J, the junction contained 17 bases not matched to a gene. Germline V gene lookup returns CDR1 SGHTA and CDR2 FQGNSA. This CDR3 reads CASTLGSGRGAAYTGELFF. The CDR3 DNA sequence: TGTGCCAGCACCCTTGGGAGCGGGAGGGGGGCTGCGTACACCGGGGAGCTGTTTTTT.

Many counts were recorded for this clonotype. The gene calls are TRBV30 and TRBJ2-7; possible D gene TRBD1, 6 bases. Trimming took off 0 bases at V and 0 bases at J, with 12 bases between the two ends. Germline CDR1 is GTSNPN and CDR2 is SVGIG (reference sequence). This CDR3 region has 15 residues. DNA for the CDR3: TGTGCCTGGAGTGTAACAGGGATCGACTCCTACGAGCAGTACTTC. Protein product: CAWSVTGIDSYEQYF. The complete variable domain, with remaining parts taken from reference TRBV30 and TRBJ2-7, reads SQTIHQWPATLVQPVGSPLSLECTVEGTSNPNLYWYRQAAGRGLQLLFYSVGIGQISSEVPQNLSASRPQDRQFILSSKKLLLSDSGFYLCAWSVTGIDSYEQYFGPGTRLTVT.

This clonotype was counted ten times or more. V usage is TRBV12-3 or TRBV12-4 and J usage is TRBJ2-1, with a weak D call TRBD2 (5 bases). This CDR3 region has 15 residues. V was trimmed by 1 base and J by 4 bases, leaving 11 bases between them. CDR3 protein: CASSLGRVEYNEQFF. The CDR3 DNA follows: TGTGCCAGCAGTTTAGGGCGGGTGGAGTACAATGAGCAGTTCTTC.

There are many counts of this clonotype. The V gene is TRBV6-5, the J gene TRBJ2-4; TRBD1 might be the D (5 bases). CDR3 size: 12 residues. The germline V gene has CDR1 MNHEY and CDR2 SVGAGI. Trimming removed 2 bases at V and 8 bases at J, with 7 bases between. CDR3 DNA: TGTGCCAGCAGTTACGACAGAGACATTCAGTACTTC. Its translation: CASSYDRDIQYF.

In this sample, this clonotype turned up many times. V gene TRBV7-8 combines with J gene TRBJ1-1; TRBD1 matches at 8 bases. Germline trimming cut 4 bases from V and 4 bases from J; bases unmatched to any gene: 2. CDR3 length: 13 residues. The germline CDR1 and CDR2 sequences are SGHVS and FQNEAQ. The CDR3 DNA is TGTGCCAGCAGCTCACAGGGGGTCACTGAAGCTTTCTTT. Protein sequence: CASSSQGVTEAFF.

In this sample, this clonotype turned up many times. The chain recombines TRBV4-3 with TRBJ1-1; TRBD1 agrees at 7 bases. V was pared by 0 bases and J by 12 bases, with 10 bases of the junction left unmatched. The CDR3 extends over 14 amino acids. Germline CDR1 LGHNA, CDR2 YSLEER. The CDR3 loop reads CASSQDVRGSTTFF. The CDR3 DNA sequence: TGCGCCAGCAGCCAAGATGTCAGGGGGAGTACGACTTTCTTT.

Comments on this clonotype: This clone may be a read error of a much larger clone one base away. The rearrangement uses TRBV12-3 or TRBV12-4 and TRBJ1-1; no definite D call. The CDR3 is 12 amino acids. The CDR3 DNA sequence: TGTGCCAGCAGTTTGAGGACCACTGAAGATTTCTTT. Translating gives CASSLRTTEDFF.

This clonotype was picked up many times. V gene TRBV6-2 or TRBV6-3 combines with J gene TRBJ2-3, with 8 bases aligning to TRBD2. J lost 6 bases, V lost 4 bases, and 6 bases had no gene match. Germline CDR1 MNHEY, CDR2 SVGEGT. The CDR3 runs 14 residues. The CDR3 DNA is TGTGCCAGCAGTTGGACGGGAGGGGGGGATACGCAGTATTTT. Protein sequence: CASSWTGGGDTQYF.

In this sample, this clonotype turned up many times. The gene calls are TRBV12-3 or TRBV12-4 and TRBJ2-5; 9 nucleotides match TRBD1. CDR3 length equals 16 residues. Losses at the gene ends were 4 bases for V and 2 bases for J; bases not matched to a gene: 8. CDR3 sequence reads: CASSSGTGIWQETQYF. CDR3 sequence (DNA): TGTGCCAGCAGTTCCGGGACAGGGATTTGGCAAGAGACCCAGTACTTC.

This clonotype was picked up many times. The rearrangement joins TRBV12-3 or TRBV12-4 to TRBJ2-5; perhaps D is TRBD1 or TRBD2 (6 bases each). The CDR3 extends over 13 amino acids. V lost 7 bases and J lost 7, with 16 bases in between. CDR3 in amino acids: CASTLGAAGTQYF. Written as DNA, the CDR3 is TGTGCCAGCACCCTGGGGGCAGCGGGGACCCAGTACTTC.

This chain links TRBV30 with TRBJ2-5; 8 nucleotides line up with TRBD2. V shed 5 bases, J shed 2 bases, and the junction held 4 bases outside the gene matches. This CDR3 comprises 13 residues. The germline gives CDR1 GTSNPN, CDR2 SVGIG (reference sequence). The CDR3 protein is CAWAGTSQETQYF. The CDR3 bases are TGTGCCTGGGCCGGGACTAGTCAAGAGACCCAGTACTTC.

The chain employs TRBV6-1 and TRBJ2-4; D not certain. The germline V gene encodes CDR1 MNHNS and CDR2 SASEGT. V lost 8 bases and J 3 bases, leaving 8 bases between the germline ends. CDR3 length equals 12 residues. The CDR3 protein is CASYDGKNIQYF. The CDR3 DNA sequence: TGTGCCAGCTACGACGGCAAAAACATTCAGTACTTC.

This clonotype was observed many times. As DNA, the CDR3 is TGTGCCACCAGTGAAGCGGGAGTTAGGAATGAGCAGTTCTTC. Its protein is CATSEAGVRNEQFF. The chain joins TRBV24-1 to TRBJ2-1; 8 bases fit TRBD2. Germline loops: CDR1 KGHDR, CDR2 SFDVKD. J gave up 7 bases and V 4 bases, and 5 bases lay outside the gene matches. The CDR3 is 14 amino acids.

This clonotype was seen repeatedly, ten times or more. The CDR3 spells CASSPGLAGAETQYF. The CDR3 region has the DNA TGTGCCAGCAGTCCGGGACTAGCGGGAGCAGAGACCCAGTACTTC. The V gene is TRBV12-3 or TRBV12-4, the J gene TRBJ2-5, with TRBD2 matching over 14 bases. This CDR3 comprises 15 residues. V lost 5 bases, J lost 4 bases, and 3 bases stayed unmatched.

This clonotype was seen more than once but under ten times. V is TRBV24-1 and J is TRBJ2-2; D possibly corresponds to TRBD2 (6 bases). The V gene lost 4 bases and the J gene lost 0 bases, with 14 bases spanning the gap. CDR1 is KGHDR, CDR2 SFDVKD, per germline. The CDR3 sequence is 17 residues long. CDR3: CATSEGGGRSNTGELFF. The DNA for the CDR3 is TGTGCCACCAGTGAGGGAGGTGGACGGTCGAACACCGGGGAGCTGTTTTTT.

This clonotype occurred a few times. The chain is built from TRBV29-1 and TRBJ2-1, with D possibly being TRBD1 (6 bases). V gave up 8 bases and J gave up 9 bases, with 23 bases separating them. The CDR3 extends over 14 amino acids. Germline lookup yields CDR1 SQVTM and CDR2 ANQGSEA. The CDR3 spells CSPNREKGSGEQFF. CDR3 coding DNA: TGCAGCCCTAACAGGGAGAAGGGGTCGGGTGAGCAGTTCTTC.

This clonotype was recorded at least ten times. The CDR3 region has the DNA TGCGCCAGCAGCTTGGGGACAGGACTAGCGGGAGATCGCGGTGAGCAGTTCTTC. This codes for CASSLGTGLAGDRGEQFF. This chain links TRBV5-1 with TRBJ2-1, with 13 nucleotides matching TRBD2. Trimming at V came to 0 bases and at J to 9 bases, leaving 12 bases not matched to a gene. The CDR3 is 18 amino acids. Germline CDR1 is SGHRS and CDR2 is YFSETQ.